Below are 15 T cell receptor beta chains sequenced from a single sample in a study of neurological immune-mediated disorders. TCRdb processed the 5' RACE reads anew with MiXCR; each CDR3 protein has one entry. Of some 10,000 distinct CDR3 sequences in the sample, around 20% were seen once. The sample was CD8+ T cells from blood. Every receptor here comes from a woman aged 55-75 years with HTLV-1-associated myelopathy (HAM/TSP).

At least ten counts were recorded for this clonotype. The chain's CDR3 is CASRSLAGATYEQYF. DNA of the CDR3: TGTGCCAGCAGGTCACTAGCGGGGGCGACCTACGAGCAGTACTTC. The rearrangement uses TRBV27 and TRBJ2-7, with TRBD2 matching over 11 bases. The length of the CDR3 is 15 residues. Germline trimming cut 6 bases from V and 2 bases from J; bases unmatched to any gene: 6. From germline, CDR1 is MNHEY and CDR2 SMNVEV (reference sequence).

This clonotype was recorded at least ten times. This chain links TRBV7-8 with TRBJ2-1; 11 bases map to TRBD2. This CDR3 contains 16 residues. In germline, CDR1 is SGHVS, CDR2 FQNEAQ. The J segment lost 4 bases and the V segment lost 5 bases, leaving 7 bases of the junction unmatched. CDR3 in amino acids: CASSRKTSGEYNEQFF. CDR3 sequence (DNA): TGTGCCAGCAGCCGAAAGACTAGCGGGGAGTACAATGAGCAGTTCTTC.

In its sample, this clonotype was seen many times. The chain recombines TRBV10-3 with TRBJ2-7; D ambiguous. In germline, CDR1 is ENHRY, CDR2 SYGVKD. The V end was cut by 3 bases, the J end by 2 bases, with 14 bases between. CDR3 length: 15 residues. CDR3 sequence: CAISDDRIKAYEQYF. CDR3 sequence (DNA): TGTGCCATCAGTGATGACCGGATAAAGGCCTACGAGCAGTACTTC.

This clonotype was recorded many times. The gene calls are TRBV27 and TRBJ1-4; D is uncertain. Trimming took off 6 bases at V and 0 bases at J, with 11 bases between the two ends. This CDR3 contains 15 residues. Germline V gives CDR1 MNHEY, CDR2 SMNVEV (reference sequence). The CDR3 DNA reads as TGTGCCAGCAGCCCAAGCCTTGCAACTAATGAAAAACTGTTTTTT. Translating it yields CASSPSLATNEKLFF.

The chain employs TRBV7-6 and TRBJ2-7; D possibly corresponds to TRBD2 (6 bases). The CDR3 is made up of 15 amino acids. The V gene lost 5 bases and the J gene lost 5 bases, with 19 bases spanning the gap. The germline V gene encodes CDR1 SGHVS and CDR2 FNYEAQ. The CDR3 DNA reads TGTGCCAGCAGCCTGACCGGGACTCCTCTCCACGAGCAGTACTTC. Its protein product is CASSLTGTPLHEQYF.

This clonotype was seen many times. CDR3 nucleotides: TGCAGTGCGGAAGGGCAGGGGGTTACCTATGGCTACACCTTC. Its translation is CSAEGQGVTYGYTF. The rearrangement links TRBV20-1 to TRBJ1-2, with 7 bases identical to TRBD1. Germline values: CDR1 DFQATT, CDR2 SNEGSKA (reference sequence). The V and J ends lost 6 bases and 4 bases, in that order; junction bases with no gene match: 11. This CDR3 region has 14 residues.

Many counts were recorded for this clonotype. The DNA of the CDR3 is TGCGCCAGCAGCTTGGCCGGCCCATTGAACACTGAAGCTTTCTTT. As protein: CASSLAGPLNTEAFF. V is TRBV5-1 and J is TRBJ1-1; D ambiguous. CDR3 length: 15 residues. Germline V lookup: CDR1 SGHRS, CDR2 YFSETQ. V was shortened by 0 bases and J by 0 bases, with 9 bases between the two germline ends.

This clonotype was recorded many times. The chain carries TRBV7-3 and TRBJ2-1; D is uncertain. Germline values: CDR1 SGHTA, CDR2 FQGTGA. The germline V and J ends were trimmed by 5 bases and 5 bases, with 13 bases remaining between them. The CDR3 contains 14 residues. As DNA, the CDR3 is TGTGCCAGCAGCAGCTACCGAAACAACAATGAGCAGTTCTTC. Its protein is CASSSYRNNNEQFF.

V usage is TRBV3-1 and J usage is TRBJ2-3; 8 nucleotides agree with TRBD2. The CDR3 has 16 amino acids. The trim removed 4 bases at V and 5 bases at J, leaving 11 bases unmatched. Germline loops: CDR1 LGHDT, CDR2 YNNKEL (reference sequence). The CDR3 sequence is CASSPVGERGIDTQYF. As DNA, the CDR3 is TGTGCCAGCAGCCCCGTGGGAGAGCGGGGGATAGATACGCAGTATTTT.

At least ten counts were recorded for this clonotype. The rearrangement links TRBV12-5 to TRBJ2-7, with D perhaps given as TRBD1 or TRBD2 (5 bases each). Germline lookup yields CDR1 LGHNT and CDR2 FRNRAP. Trimming removed 5 bases from V and 3 bases from J, with 17 bases in between. The CDR3 has 15 amino acids. The CDR3 here is CASGLPVRGGYEQYF. The CDR3 DNA reads TGTGCTAGTGGTCTCCCGGTACGGGGCGGCTACGAGCAGTACTTC.

At least ten counts were recorded for this clonotype. The chain is built from TRBV20-1 and TRBJ1-1; no definite D call. V lost 3 bases and J lost 5, with 16 bases in between. Germline-derived CDR1 and CDR2 are DFQATT and SNEGSKA (reference sequence). This CDR3 contains 14 residues. CDR3 DNA sequence: TGCAGTGCTAGTCAGCGGGCCGGAGGGACTGAAGCTTTCTTT. As protein: CSASQRAGGTEAFF.

This clonotype was observed many times. The V call is TRBV10-3, the J call TRBJ1-6, with 10 bases fitting TRBD1. The CDR3 totals 18 residues. The germline V gene has CDR1 ENHRY and CDR2 SYGVKD. Trimming cost V 0 bases and J 7 bases; bases outside gene matches: 9. The CDR3 nucleotides are TGTGCCATCAGTGAGTCGATGAGACAGGGGGCGCGGAATTCACCCCTCCACTTT. Residues: CAISESMRQGARNSPLHF.

Many counts were recorded for this clonotype. The CDR3 reads CASSQEISLDSRTDTQYF. The CDR3 region has the DNA TGTGCCAGCAGCCAAGAAATTTCTCTGGACTCGCGCACAGATACGCAGTATTTT. The chain uses TRBV3-1 and TRBJ2-3; possible D gene TRBD2, 5 bases. The CDR3 consists of 18 residues. The ends were cut back, 0 bases at V and 1 base at J, with 17 bases in the middle. Per the germline V gene, CDR1 is LGHDT and CDR2 is YNNKEL (reference sequence).

This clonotype was recorded at least ten times. The V gene is TRBV5-1, the J gene TRBJ2-1; the match to TRBD1 covers 9 bases. V was clipped by 3 bases and J by 0 bases; unmatched bases: 7. The CDR3 consists of 17 residues. Germline CDR1 SGHRS, CDR2 YFSETQ. The CDR3 region is CASSSHDRGNSYNEQFF. The CDR3 nucleotides read TGCGCCAGCAGCTCGCACGACAGGGGGAACTCCTACAATGAGCAGTTCTTC.

The V and J genes are TRBV20-1 and TRBJ2-1; tentatively, D is TRBD2 (5 bases). With 5 bases removed from V and 4 bases from J, the gap between germline ends came to 12 bases. This CDR3 has 13 residues. Germline CDR1 DFQATT, CDR2 SNEGSKA (reference sequence). The CDR3 DNA follows: TGCAGTGCTGGCCTCGGGGTATACAATGAGCAGTTCTTC. Residues: CSAGLGVYNEQFF.